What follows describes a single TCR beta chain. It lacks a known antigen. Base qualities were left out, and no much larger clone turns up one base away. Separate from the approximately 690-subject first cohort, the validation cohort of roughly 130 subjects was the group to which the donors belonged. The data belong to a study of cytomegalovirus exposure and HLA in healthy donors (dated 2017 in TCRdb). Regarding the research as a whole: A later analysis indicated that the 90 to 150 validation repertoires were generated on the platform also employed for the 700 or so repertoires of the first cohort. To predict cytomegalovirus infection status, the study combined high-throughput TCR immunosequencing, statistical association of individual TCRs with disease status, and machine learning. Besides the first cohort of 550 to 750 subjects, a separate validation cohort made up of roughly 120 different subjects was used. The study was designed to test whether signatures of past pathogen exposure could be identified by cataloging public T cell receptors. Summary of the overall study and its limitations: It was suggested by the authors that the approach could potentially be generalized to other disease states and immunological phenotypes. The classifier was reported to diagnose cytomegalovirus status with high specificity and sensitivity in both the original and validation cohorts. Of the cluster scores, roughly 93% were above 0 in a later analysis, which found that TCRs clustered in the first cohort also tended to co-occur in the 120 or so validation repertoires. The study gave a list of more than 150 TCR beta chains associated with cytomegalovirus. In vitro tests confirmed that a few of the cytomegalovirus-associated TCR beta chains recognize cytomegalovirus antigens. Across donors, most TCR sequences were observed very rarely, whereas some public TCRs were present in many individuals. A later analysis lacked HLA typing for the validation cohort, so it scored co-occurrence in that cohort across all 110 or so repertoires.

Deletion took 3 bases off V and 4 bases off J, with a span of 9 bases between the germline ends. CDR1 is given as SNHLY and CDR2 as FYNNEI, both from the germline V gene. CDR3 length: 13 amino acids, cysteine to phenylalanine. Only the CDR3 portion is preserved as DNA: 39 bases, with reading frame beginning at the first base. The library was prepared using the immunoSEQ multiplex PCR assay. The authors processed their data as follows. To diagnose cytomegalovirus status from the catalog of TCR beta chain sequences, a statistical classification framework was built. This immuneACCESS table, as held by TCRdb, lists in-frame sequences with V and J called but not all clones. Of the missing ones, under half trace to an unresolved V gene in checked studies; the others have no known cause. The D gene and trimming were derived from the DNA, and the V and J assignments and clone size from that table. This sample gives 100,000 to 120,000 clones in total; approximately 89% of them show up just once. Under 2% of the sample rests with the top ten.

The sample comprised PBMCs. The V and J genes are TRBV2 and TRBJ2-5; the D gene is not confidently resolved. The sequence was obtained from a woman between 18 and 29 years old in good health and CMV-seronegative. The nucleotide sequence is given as TGTGCCAGCAGTGACGAGGTGCGAGAGACCCAGTACTTC. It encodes CASSDEVRETQYF.